A single sample is the source of the 5 T cell receptor beta chains below, sequenced in a study of CD8 T cells in Susac syndrome. With random hexamers, roughly 0.45 to 1 ug RNA was reverse transcribed. MiXCR was run by TCRdb on the immunoSEQ multiplex PCR reads, yielding one entry per CDR3 protein. The table has 180,000 or so distinct CDR3 sequences, about 96% seen once. The sample comprised CD4+ T cells from PBMCs. These receptors came from a human donor with multiple sclerosis.

V is TRBV12-3 or TRBV12-4 and J is TRBJ2-7; possibly TRBD2 for D (6 bases). Trimming took 7 bases from V and 1 from J, leaving 17 bases between them. The CDR3 is 15 residues long. CDR3 in amino acids: CASTGPGEASYEQYF. The CDR3, as DNA: TGTGCCAGCACTGGGCCCGGGGAGGCATCCTACGAGCAGTACTTC.

The chain uses TRBV27 and TRBJ1-2; D unclear. Germline assignment: CDR1 MNHEY and CDR2 SMNVEV (reference sequence). V was clipped by 8 bases and J by 8 bases, with 12 bases between them. CDR3 length: 11 residues. CDR3 amino acids: CASGKGGGYTF. The CDR3 DNA is TGTGCCAGCGGGAAGGGCGGCGGCTACACCTTC.

J is TRBJ2-7 and V is TRBV20-1; TRBD2 matches at 13 bases. The germline gives CDR1 DFQATT, CDR2 SNEGSKA (reference sequence). The CDR3 covers 15 residues. V lost 0 bases and J lost 7; bases outside the gene matches: 6. The CDR3 loop reads CSARDWTSGSWEQYF. Here the CDR3 DNA reads TGCAGTGCTAGAGACTGGACTAGCGGGAGCTGGGAGCAGTACTTC.

The chain has TRBV5-1 and TRBJ2-7, with a possible D match to TRBD2 (5 bases). The CDR3 runs to 15 residues. Trimming cost V 0 bases and J 2 bases, with 12 bases left between them. The germline CDR1 and CDR2 sequences are SGHRS and YFSETQ. This CDR3 is CASSLVESGTYEQYF. CDR3 nucleotide sequence: TGCGCCAGCAGCTTGGTGGAGAGCGGAACCTACGAGCAGTACTTC.

The chain uses TRBV5-1 and TRBJ2-1; 8 nucleotides line up with TRBD2. The CDR3 totals 16 residues. The germline gives CDR1 SGHRS, CDR2 YFSETQ. V gave up 4 bases and J gave up 4 bases; unmatched junction bases: 10. CDR3 protein: CASSPPAASGYNEQFF. CDR3 DNA: TGCGCCAGCAGCCCTCCTGCGGCTAGCGGGTACAATGAGCAGTTCTTC. Together with reference TRBV5-1 and TRBJ2-1, the CDR3 gives the full variable domain: KAGVTQTPRYLIKTRGQQVTLSCSPISGHRSVSWYQQTPGQGLQFLFEYFSETQRNKGNFPGRFSGRQFSNSRSEMNVSTLELGDSALYLCASSPPAASGYNEQFFGPGTRLTVL.